This T cell receptor (beta chain) was sequenced for a study of a mutant IDH1 vaccine in newly diagnosed glioma. Overall study: Patients under treatment included around 60% males and around 38% females and had a mean age of approximately 40 years.

Generated by immunoSEQ multiplex PCR, the TCRdb table keeps only in-frame clones and is missing some. The sample has 25,000 to 35,000 clones, more than 85% seen once; the top ten hold around 4.9%. This sample's time point: baseline, week 1 (first vaccination visit). Treatment given: pre-vaccination baseline after standard-of-care therapy. This CDR3 is built from 15 residues. Germline V gives CDR1 SGHVS, CDR2 FQNEAQ. Trimming removed 1 base at V and 2 bases at J, with 12 bases between. The source is a woman in her 40s with glioma. This specimen was PBMCs, taken from a glioma patient treated with radiotherapy, temozolomide or both. The V call is TRBV7-8, the J call TRBJ2-7; D is possibly TRBD2 (6 bases). The CDR3 DNA reads TGTGCCAGCAGCTTAGAGACGGGACTTGCCTACGAGCAGTACTTC. As protein: CASSLETGLAYEQYF.